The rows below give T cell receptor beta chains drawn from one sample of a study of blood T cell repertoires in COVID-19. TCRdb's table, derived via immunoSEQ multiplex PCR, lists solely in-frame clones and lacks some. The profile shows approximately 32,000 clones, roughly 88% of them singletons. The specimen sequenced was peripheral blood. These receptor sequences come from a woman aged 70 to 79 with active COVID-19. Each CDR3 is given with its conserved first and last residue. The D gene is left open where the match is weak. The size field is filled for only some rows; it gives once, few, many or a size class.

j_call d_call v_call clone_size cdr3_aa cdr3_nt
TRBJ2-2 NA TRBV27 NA CASSLSTRGTGELFF TGTGCCAGCAGTTTATCGACACGGGGCACCGGGGAGCTGTTTTTT
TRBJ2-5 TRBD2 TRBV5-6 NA CASSPTRFRGGAAETQYF TGTGCCAGCAGCCCAACCCGGTTCCGGGGGGGGGCCGCAGAGACCCAGTACTTC
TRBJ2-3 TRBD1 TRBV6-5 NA CASRPGQGWADTQYF TGTGCCAGCAGGCCGGGACAGGGATGGGCAGATACGCAGTATTTT
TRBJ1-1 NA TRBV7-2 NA CASSLVLTKREAFF TGTGCCAGCAGCTTAGTACTAACAAAAAGGGAAGCTTTCTTT
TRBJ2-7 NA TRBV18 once CASSSTGESIYEQYF TGTGCCAGCTCATCGACCGGGGAGAGTATCTACGAGCAGTACTTC
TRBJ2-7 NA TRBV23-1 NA CASSHYSPGTEYF TGCGCCAGCAGTCACTACTCTCCTGGGACTGAATACTTC
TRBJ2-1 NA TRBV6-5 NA CASSYRAQTSNEQFF TGTGCCAGCAGTTACCGTGCACAAACTAGCAATGAGCAGTTCTTC
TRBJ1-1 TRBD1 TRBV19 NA CASSIDTGGGEAFF TGTGCCAGTAGTATAGATACAGGGGGCGGTGAAGCTTTCTTT
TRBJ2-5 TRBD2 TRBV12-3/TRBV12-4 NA CASSPGRGETQYF TGTGCCAGCAGCCCAGGGCGGGGGGAGACCCAGTACTTC
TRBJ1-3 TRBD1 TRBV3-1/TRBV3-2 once CASSRGQGISGNTIYF TGTGCCAGCAGCCGCGGACAGGGGATCTCTGGAAACACCATATATTTT
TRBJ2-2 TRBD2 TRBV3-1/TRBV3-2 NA CASSRHQSGGTGELFF TGTGCCAGCAGCCGACACCAGAGCGGGGGGACGGGGGAGCTGTTTTTT